This T cell receptor beta chain originates from a study of T cell responses to AZD1222 COVID-19 vaccine. Overall study results and limits: Donors were chiefly white British, with a greater number of females, and clonal diversity was perhaps underestimated.

On this clone itself: What it binds is unknown.

V was cut by 2 bases and J by 0 bases, with 7 bases left in between. Germline-derived CDR1 and CDR2 are SGHTA and FQGTGA. CDR3 length: 14 residues. Data came from immunoSEQ multiplex PCR; TCRdb stores just in-frame clones and leaves some out. The table has 89,000 or so clones, approximately 90% seen once. V is TRBV7-3 and J is TRBJ1-1; D uncertain. This TCR was sampled from an adult who received the AZD1222 COVID-19 vaccine. Sample: peripheral blood, taken 28 days after the second AZD1222 dose. CDR3 sequence (DNA): TGTGCCAGCAGCTTAGGGCCATTGAACACTGAAGCTTTCTTT. The encoded protein is CASSLGPLNTEAFF.